This T cell receptor beta chain was identified during a study of spatial heterogeneity in lung cancer. General study points: Counts of ubiquitous and regional expanded TCRs tracked ubiquitous and regional nonsynonymous mutations, respectively. One measure, the expanded intratumoral alpha and beta TCR count, tracked tumor mutation counts.

The sample's time point: sample taken at primary tumor resection. The V and J ends lost 4 bases and 7 bases, in that order; junction bases with no gene match: 10. This CDR3 is 15 amino acids long. Germline V gene data show CDR1 as MNHEY and CDR2 as SVGAGI. The study tagged each TCR cDNA molecule with a unique molecular identifier. Each CDR3 protein gets one entry after TCRdb re-called the 5' RACE reads with MiXCR. The table has some 96,000 distinct CDR3 sequences, 4% to 4.5% seen once. A few counts support this clonotype. The target antigen is unknown. This TCR derives from a male donor with early-stage non-small cell lung cancer. This sample comprised lung tumor tissue, obtained at surgery. The genes are TRBV6-5 and TRBJ2-1; TRBD2 matches 7 bases. CDR3 region: CASSFSSGALNEQFF. As DNA, the CDR3 is TGTGCCAGCAGTTTCTCGAGCGGGGCGTTGAATGAGCAGTTCTTC.